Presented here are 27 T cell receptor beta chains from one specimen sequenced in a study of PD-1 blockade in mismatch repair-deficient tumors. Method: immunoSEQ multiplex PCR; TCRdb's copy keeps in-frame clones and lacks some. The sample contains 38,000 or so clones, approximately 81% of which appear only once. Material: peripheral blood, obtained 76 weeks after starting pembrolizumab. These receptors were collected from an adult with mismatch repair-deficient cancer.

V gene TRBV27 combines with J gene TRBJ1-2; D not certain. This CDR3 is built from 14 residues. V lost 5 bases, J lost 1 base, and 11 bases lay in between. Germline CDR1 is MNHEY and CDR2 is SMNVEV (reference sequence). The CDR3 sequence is CASSPDSFNYGYTF. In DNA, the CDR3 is TGTGCCAGCAGTCCCGACTCGTTTAACTATGGCTACACCTTC.

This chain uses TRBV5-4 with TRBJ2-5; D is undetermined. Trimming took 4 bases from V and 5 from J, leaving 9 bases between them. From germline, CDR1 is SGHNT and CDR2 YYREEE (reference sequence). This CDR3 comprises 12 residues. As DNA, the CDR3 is TGTGCCAGCAGCCAACGGTTGGAGACCCAGTACTTC. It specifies CASSQRLETQYF.

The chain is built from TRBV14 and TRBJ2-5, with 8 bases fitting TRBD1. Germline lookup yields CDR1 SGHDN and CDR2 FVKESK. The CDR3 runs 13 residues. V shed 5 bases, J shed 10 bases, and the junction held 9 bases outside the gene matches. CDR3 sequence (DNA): TGTGCCAGCAGCAAGGACAGGGAGACCTACCAGTACTTC. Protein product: CASSKDRETYQYF.

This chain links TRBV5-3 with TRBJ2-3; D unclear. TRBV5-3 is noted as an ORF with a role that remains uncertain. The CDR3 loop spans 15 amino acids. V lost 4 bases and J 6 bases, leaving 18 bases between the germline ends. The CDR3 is CARSPPQAFPDTQYF. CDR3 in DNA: TGTGCCAGAAGCCCGCCCCAGGCCTTCCCCGATACGCAGTATTTT.

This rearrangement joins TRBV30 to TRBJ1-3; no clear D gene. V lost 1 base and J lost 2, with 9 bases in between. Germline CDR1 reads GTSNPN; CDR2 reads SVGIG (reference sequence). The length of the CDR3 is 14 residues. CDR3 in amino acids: CAWSGPDTGNTIYF. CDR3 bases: TGTGCCTGGAGTGGTCCGGATACTGGAAACACCATATATTTT.

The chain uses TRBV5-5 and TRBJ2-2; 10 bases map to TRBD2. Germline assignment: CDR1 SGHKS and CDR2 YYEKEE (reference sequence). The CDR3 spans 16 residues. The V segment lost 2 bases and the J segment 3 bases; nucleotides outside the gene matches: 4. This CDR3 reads CASSFRTSGHTGELFF. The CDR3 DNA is TGTGCCAGCAGCTTTAGGACTAGCGGCCACACCGGGGAGCTGTTTTTT.

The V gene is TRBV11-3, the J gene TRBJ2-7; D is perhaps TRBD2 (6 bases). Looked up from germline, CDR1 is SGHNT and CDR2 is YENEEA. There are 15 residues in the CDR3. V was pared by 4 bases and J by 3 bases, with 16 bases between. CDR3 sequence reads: CASSSLGLPGYEQYF. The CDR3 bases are TGTGCCAGCAGCTCACTGGGACTTCCCGGCTACGAGCAGTACTTC.

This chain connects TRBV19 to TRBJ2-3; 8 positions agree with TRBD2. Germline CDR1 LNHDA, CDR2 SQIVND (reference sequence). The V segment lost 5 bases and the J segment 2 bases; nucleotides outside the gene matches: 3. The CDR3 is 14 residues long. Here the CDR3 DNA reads TGTGCCAGTAGTGCGGGAGGTATCACAGATACGCAGTATTTT. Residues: CASSAGGITDTQYF.

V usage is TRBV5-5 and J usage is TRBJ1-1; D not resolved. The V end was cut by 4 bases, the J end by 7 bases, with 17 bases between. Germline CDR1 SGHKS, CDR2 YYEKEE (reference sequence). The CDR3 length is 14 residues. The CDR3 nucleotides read TGTGCCAGCAGCCCCTGGGCCGAGGAAGTTGAAGCTTTCTTT. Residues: CASSPWAEEVEAFF. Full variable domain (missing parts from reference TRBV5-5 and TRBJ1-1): DAGVTQSPTHLIKTRGQQVTLRCSPISGHKSVSWYQQVLGQGPQFIFQYYEKEERGRGNFPDRFSARQFPNYSSELNVNALLLGDSALYLCASSPWAEEVEAFFGQGTRLTVV.

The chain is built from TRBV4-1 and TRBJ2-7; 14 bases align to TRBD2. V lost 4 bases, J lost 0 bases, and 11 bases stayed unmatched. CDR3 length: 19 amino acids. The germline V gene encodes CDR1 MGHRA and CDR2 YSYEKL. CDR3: CASSLVGTSGSVNSYEQYF. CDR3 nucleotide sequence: TGCGCCAGCAGCCTAGTAGGGACTAGCGGGAGCGTAAACTCCTACGAGCAGTACTTC.

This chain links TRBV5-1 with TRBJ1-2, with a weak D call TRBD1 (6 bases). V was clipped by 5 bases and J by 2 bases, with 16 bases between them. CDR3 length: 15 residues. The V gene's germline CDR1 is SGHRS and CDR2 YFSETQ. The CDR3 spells CASSPFGDTNYGYTF. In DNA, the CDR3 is TGCGCCAGCAGTCCATTTGGGGACACCAACTATGGCTACACCTTC.

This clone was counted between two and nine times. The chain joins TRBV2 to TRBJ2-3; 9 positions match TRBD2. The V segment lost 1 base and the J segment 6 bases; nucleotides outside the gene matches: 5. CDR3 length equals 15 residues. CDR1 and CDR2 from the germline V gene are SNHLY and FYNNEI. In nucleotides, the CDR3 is TGTGCCAGCAGTGAAGTAGCGGGAGAGGTGGATACGCAGTATTTT. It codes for CASSEVAGEVDTQYF.

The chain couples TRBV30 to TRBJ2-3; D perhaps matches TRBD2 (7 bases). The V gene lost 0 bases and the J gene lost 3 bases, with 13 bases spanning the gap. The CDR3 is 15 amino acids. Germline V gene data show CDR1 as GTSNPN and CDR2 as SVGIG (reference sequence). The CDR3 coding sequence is TGTGCCTGGAGTGTAGGGGGGGGGAGAACAGATACGCAGTATTTT. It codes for CAWSVGGGRTDTQYF. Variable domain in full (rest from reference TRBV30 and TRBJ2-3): SQTIHQWPATLVQPVGSPLSLECTVEGTSNPNLYWYRQAAGRGLQLLFYSVGIGQISSEVPQNLSASRPQDRQFILSSKKLLLSDSGFYLCAWSVGGGRTDTQYFGPGTRLTVL.

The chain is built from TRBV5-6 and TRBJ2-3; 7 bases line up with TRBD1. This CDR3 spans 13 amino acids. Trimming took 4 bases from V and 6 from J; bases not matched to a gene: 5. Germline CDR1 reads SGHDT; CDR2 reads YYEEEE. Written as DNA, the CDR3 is TGTGCCAGCAGCCCCAGGGGGAGCGATACGCAGTATTTT. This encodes CASSPRGSDTQYF.

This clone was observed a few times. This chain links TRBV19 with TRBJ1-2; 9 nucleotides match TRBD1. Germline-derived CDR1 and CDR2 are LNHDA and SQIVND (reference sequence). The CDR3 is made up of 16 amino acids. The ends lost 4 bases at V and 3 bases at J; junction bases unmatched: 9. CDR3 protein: CASSRPTGGDDYGYTF. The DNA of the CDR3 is TGTGCCAGTAGTAGACCCACAGGGGGCGACGACTATGGCTACACCTTC. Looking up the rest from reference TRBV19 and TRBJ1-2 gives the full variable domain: DGGITQSPKYLFRKEGQNVTLSCEQNLNHDAMYWYRQDPGQGLRLIYYSQIVNDFQKGDIAEGYSVSREKKESFPLTVTSAQKNPTAFYLCASSRPTGGDDYGYTFGSGTRLTVV.

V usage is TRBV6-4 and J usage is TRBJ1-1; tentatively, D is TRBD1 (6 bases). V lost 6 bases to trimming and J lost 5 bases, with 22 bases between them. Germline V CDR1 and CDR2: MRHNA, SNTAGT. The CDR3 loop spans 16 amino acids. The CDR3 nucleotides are TGTGCCAGCAGGAATACGTCTGGGGGGGGGCTAACTGAAGCTTTCTTT. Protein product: CASRNTSGGGLTEAFF.

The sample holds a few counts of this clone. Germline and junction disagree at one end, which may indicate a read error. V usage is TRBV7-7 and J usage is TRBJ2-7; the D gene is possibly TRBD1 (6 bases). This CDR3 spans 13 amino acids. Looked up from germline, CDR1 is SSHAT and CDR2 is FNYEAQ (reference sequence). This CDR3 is CASSRDRNYEQYF. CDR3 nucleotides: TGTGCTAGCAGCCGCGACAGGAACTACGAGCAGTACTTC.

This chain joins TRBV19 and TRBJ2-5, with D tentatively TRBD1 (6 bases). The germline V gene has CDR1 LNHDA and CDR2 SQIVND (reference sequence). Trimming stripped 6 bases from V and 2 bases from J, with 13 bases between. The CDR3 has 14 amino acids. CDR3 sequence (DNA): TGTGCCAGTAGCCCGGGACAATTACAAGAGACCCAGTACTTC. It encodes CASSPGQLQETQYF. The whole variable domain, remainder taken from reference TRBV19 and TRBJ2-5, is DGGITQSPKYLFRKEGQNVTLSCEQNLNHDAMYWYRQDPGQGLRLIYYSQIVNDFQKGDIAEGYSVSREKKESFPLTVTSAQKNPTAFYLCASSPGQLQETQYFGPGTRLLVL.

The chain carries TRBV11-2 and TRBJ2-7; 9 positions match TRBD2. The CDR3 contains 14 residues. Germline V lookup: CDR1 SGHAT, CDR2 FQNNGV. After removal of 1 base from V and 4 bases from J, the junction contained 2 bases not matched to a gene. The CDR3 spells CASSLGSGSYEQYF. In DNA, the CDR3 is TGTGCCAGCAGCTTAGGTAGCGGGAGTTACGAGCAGTACTTC.

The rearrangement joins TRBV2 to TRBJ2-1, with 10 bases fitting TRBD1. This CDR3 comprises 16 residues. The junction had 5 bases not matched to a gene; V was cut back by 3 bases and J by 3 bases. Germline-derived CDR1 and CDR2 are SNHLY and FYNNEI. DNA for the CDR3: TGTGCCAGCAGTGAGTGGAGGACAGGGGGCTACAATGAGCAGTTCTTC. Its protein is CASSEWRTGGYNEQFF. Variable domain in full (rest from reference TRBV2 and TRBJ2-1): EPEVTQTPSHQVTQMGQEVILRCVPISNHLYFYWYRQILGQKVEFLVSFYNNEISEKSEIFDDQFSVERPDGSNFTLKIRSTKLEDSAMYFCASSEWRTGGYNEQFFGPGTRLTVL.

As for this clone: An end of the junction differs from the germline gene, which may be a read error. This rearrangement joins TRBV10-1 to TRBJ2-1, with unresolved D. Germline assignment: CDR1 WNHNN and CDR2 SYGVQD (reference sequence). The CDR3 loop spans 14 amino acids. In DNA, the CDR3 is TGCGCCAGCAGTGGTGTCGCTTCCTACCATGAGCAGTTCTTC. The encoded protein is CASSGVASYHEQFF.

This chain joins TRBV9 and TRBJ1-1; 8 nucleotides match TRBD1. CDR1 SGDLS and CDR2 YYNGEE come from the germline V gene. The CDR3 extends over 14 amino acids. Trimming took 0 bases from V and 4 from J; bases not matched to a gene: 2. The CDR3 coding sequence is TGTGCCAGCAGCGTAGGAGACAGGGGCACTGAAGCTTTCTTT. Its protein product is CASSVGDRGTEAFF.

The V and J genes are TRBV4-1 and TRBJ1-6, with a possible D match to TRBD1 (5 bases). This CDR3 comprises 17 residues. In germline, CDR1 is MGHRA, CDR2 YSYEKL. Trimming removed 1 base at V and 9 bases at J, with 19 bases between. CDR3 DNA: TGCGCCAGCAGCCAAGTCGGGACCTTACTCGTGGGTTCACCCCTCCACTTT. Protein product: CASSQVGTLLVGSPLHF.

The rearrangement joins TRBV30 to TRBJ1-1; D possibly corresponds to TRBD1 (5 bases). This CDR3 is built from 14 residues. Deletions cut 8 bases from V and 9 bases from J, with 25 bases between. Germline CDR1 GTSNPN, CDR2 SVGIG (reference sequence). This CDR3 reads CALLSVGFQGKAFF. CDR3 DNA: TGTGCCCTCCTATCGGTCGGGTTTCAGGGAAAAGCTTTCTTT.

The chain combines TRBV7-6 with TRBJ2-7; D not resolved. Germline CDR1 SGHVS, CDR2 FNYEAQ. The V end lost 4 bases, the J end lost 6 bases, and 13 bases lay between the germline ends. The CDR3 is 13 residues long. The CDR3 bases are TGTGCCAGCAGCTCTGATGAGGCCGGCGAGCAGTACTTC. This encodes CASSSDEAGEQYF.

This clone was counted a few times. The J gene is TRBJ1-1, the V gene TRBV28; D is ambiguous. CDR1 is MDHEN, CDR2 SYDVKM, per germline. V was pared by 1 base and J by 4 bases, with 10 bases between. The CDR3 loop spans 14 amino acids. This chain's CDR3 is CASSLYARSTEAFF. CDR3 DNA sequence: TGTGCCAGCAGTTTATATGCCCGGAGCACTGAAGCTTTCTTT.

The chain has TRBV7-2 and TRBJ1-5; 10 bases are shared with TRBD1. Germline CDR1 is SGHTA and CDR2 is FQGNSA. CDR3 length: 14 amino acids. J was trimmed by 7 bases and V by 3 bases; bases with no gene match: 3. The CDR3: CASSLTGGGQPQHF. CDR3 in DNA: TGTGCCAGCAGCTTGACAGGGGGCGGACAGCCCCAGCATTTT.